The clone carrying this T cell receptor beta chain was seen once. Germline V gene sequence: CDR1 MNHEY, CDR2 SVGAGI. V lost 2 bases to trimming and J lost 8 bases, with 19 bases between them. This CDR3 is 16 amino acids long. Sequencing used immunoSEQ multiplex PCR; TCRdb keeps in-frame clones, though not all of them. The table records over 85,000 clones, around nine tenths of them present only once. This entry is derived from a study of blood T cell repertoires in COVID-19. The sample taken for sequencing was peripheral blood. The clonotype comes from a woman aged 45-65 years with acute or convalescent COVID-19. The chain combines TRBV6-5 with TRBJ1-3, with D tentatively TRBD1 (6 bases). For the CDR3, the DNA is TGTGCCAGCAGTTACACACCCGTACATCCAGGGGACACCATATATTTT. It yields the protein CASSYTPVHPGDTIYF.